This entry is about one T cell receptor (beta chain). The antigen remains undetermined. It was with 60 Vbeta and 13 Jbeta primers that the PCR ran. Generated by immunoSEQ multiplex PCR, the TCRdb table keeps only in-frame clones and is missing some. The sample lists about 190,000 clones, roughly 80% seen once, with 2.5% to 3.5% in the top ten. This entry is derived from a study of cytomegalovirus exposure and HLA in healthy donors. Regarding the study as a whole: When analyzed later, a missense DCLRE1C variant was found to be linked to TCR beta V- and J-gene trimming. Later, an analysis found that common viral pathogens appeared to be linked with several of the most significant clusters.

V was trimmed by 2 bases and J by 7 bases, leaving 14 bases between them. The germline gives CDR1 ENHRY, CDR2 SYGVKD. The CDR3 spans 14 residues. This TCR derives from a woman between 25 and 40 years old in good health and CMV-seropositive. The chain uses TRBV10-3 and TRBJ1-1; D remains ambiguous. The specimen sequenced was PBMCs. The CDR3 loop reads CAISEPMLRVEAFF. The CDR3 region has the DNA TGTGCCATCAGTGAGCCCATGCTTCGAGTTGAAGCTTTCTTT.